This TCR beta chain was sequenced in a study of response to subunit inactivated influenza vaccine (dated by TCRdb to the late 2010s). In terms of the full investigation: Deep quantitative T cell receptor repertoire profiling was used in the study to track responses to a trivalent subunit inactivated influenza vaccine.

For this clonotype: Its antigen has not been determined. One base away there is no much larger clone; base qualities are not given.

To prepare the library, RT-PCR was applied. Sequencer: Illumina HiSeq 2500. TCRdb trimmed public reads at Q25 via fastp, called clones via MiXCR and kept in-frame beta chains. Identical CDR3 protein sequences are pooled into one entry, listed with their most common genes and DNA. The sample yields roughly 700,000 distinct CDR3 sequences; 15% to 19% were counted once. The leading ten clones occupy 11% of the sample. V is reduced by 3 bases and J by 4 bases, leaving a spacing of 13 bases between them. The CDR3, from cysteine to phenylalanine, totals 15 residues. Kept here is only the CDR3 DNA, which spans 45 bases and is read in frame from base 1. General findings and caveats noted by the study authors: According to the authors, only a limited number of new T cells may be recruited by each seasonal influenza vaccination.

The sequences come from PBMCs from blood, collected 11 to 12 days after vaccination. The chain is assembled from TRBV12-3 or TRBV12-4 and TRBJ1-3, and the D gene may be TRBD1, 6 bases matching. This sequence was found in a middle-aged man who received an inactivated influenza vaccine. Donor details come from another sample of the same person, matched by shared clones. The sequenced DNA: TGTGCCAGCAGTTTCAAGGGTCAGGGGGGAAACACCATATATTTT. It codes for CASSFKGQGGNTIYF.